A selection of T cell receptor beta chains follows, all from one sample in a study of CD8 T cells in Susac syndrome. TCRdb processed the immunoSEQ multiplex PCR reads anew with MiXCR; each CDR3 protein has one entry. The sample lists roughly 200,000 distinct CDR3 sequences, about 95% occurring once. Input material: CD4+ T cells from PBMCs. The receptors come from a human donor in good health. Each CDR3 is given with its conserved first and last residue. The D gene is left open where the match is weak. Clone size is given for some rows only: seen once, a few or many times, or a class if the clone is expanded.

clone_size: once
j_call: TRBJ2-7
d_call: TRBD2
v_call: TRBV29-1
cdr3_aa: CSVSTSGTYEQYF
cdr3_nt: TGCAGCGTTTCGACTAGCGGCACCTACGAGCAGTACTTC

clone_size: .
j_call: TRBJ2-5
d_call: .
v_call: TRBV30
cdr3_aa: CAWAQGQETQYF
cdr3_nt: TGTGCCTGGGCTCAGGGCCAAGAGACCCAGTACTTC

clone_size: once
j_call: TRBJ2-7
d_call: TRBD1
v_call: TRBV9
cdr3_aa: CASSVLAGGTGGEQYF
cdr3_nt: TGTGCCAGCAGCGTCCTCGCGGGGGGGACAGGGGGCGAGCAGTACTTC

clone_size: .
j_call: TRBJ1-2
d_call: .
v_call: TRBV7-8
cdr3_aa: CASSSGTRDLRYTF
cdr3_nt: TGTGCCAGCAGCTCCGGGACCAGGGATTTACGCTACACCTTC

clone_size: .
j_call: TRBJ2-5
d_call: .
v_call: TRBV24-1
cdr3_aa: CATSDRGKTQYF
cdr3_nt: TGTGCCACCAGCGACCGCGGGAAGACCCAGTACTTC

clone_size: .
j_call: TRBJ1-1
d_call: .
v_call: TRBV20-1
cdr3_aa: CSARGDFTEAFF
cdr3_nt: TGCAGTGCCCGGGGGGATTTCACTGAAGCTTTCTTT

clone_size: .
j_call: TRBJ2-1
d_call: .
v_call: TRBV30
cdr3_aa: CAWSVPGVYNEQFF
cdr3_nt: TGTGCCTGGAGTGTACCCGGGGTTTACAATGAGCAGTTCTTC

clone_size: .
j_call: TRBJ1-2
d_call: .
v_call: TRBV2
cdr3_aa: CASTLSNYGYTF
cdr3_nt: TGTGCCAGCACACTAAGCAACTATGGCTACACCTTC

clone_size: .
j_call: TRBJ1-1
d_call: TRBD1
v_call: TRBV29-1
cdr3_aa: CSVKDRGLMDTEAFF
cdr3_nt: TGCAGCGTGAAGGACAGGGGGTTAATGGACACTGAAGCTTTCTTT

clone_size: .
j_call: TRBJ2-5
d_call: .
v_call: TRBV5-4
cdr3_aa: CASSFSLRQETQYF
cdr3_nt: TGTGCCAGCAGCTTCTCCCTACGGCAAGAGACCCAGTACTTC

clone_size: .
j_call: TRBJ1-2
d_call: TRBD1
v_call: TRBV29-1
cdr3_aa: CSVSDRGEYGYTF
cdr3_nt: TGCAGCGTTTCCGACAGGGGAGAATATGGCTACACCTTC

clone_size: .
j_call: TRBJ2-5
d_call: .
v_call: TRBV4-3
cdr3_aa: CASSQAPSSVPRETQYF
cdr3_nt: TGCGCCAGCAGCCAAGCTCCGTCTAGCGTTCCTAGAGAGACCCAGTACTTC

clone_size: once
j_call: TRBJ2-7
d_call: TRBD1
v_call: TRBV20-1
cdr3_aa: CSARLQGPAYEQYF
cdr3_nt: TGCAGTGCTAGACTACAGGGGCCGGCCTACGAGCAGTACTTC

clone_size: .
j_call: TRBJ2-5
d_call: TRBD2
v_call: TRBV18
cdr3_aa: CASSPPGLEQETQYF
cdr3_nt: TGTGCCAGCTCACCCCCTGGACTAGAACAAGAGACCCAGTACTTC

clone_size: .
j_call: TRBJ2-7
d_call: TRBD1
v_call: TRBV30
cdr3_aa: CAWTRDRGPSEQYF
cdr3_nt: TGTGCCTGGACCCGGGACAGGGGGCCTTCCGAGCAGTACTTC

clone_size: .
j_call: TRBJ2-3
d_call: .
v_call: TRBV20-1
cdr3_aa: CSASGQRHTDTQYF
cdr3_nt: TGCAGTGCTAGCGGCCAGCGGCACACAGATACGCAGTATTTT

clone_size: .
j_call: TRBJ2-2
d_call: .
v_call: TRBV24-1
cdr3_aa: CATGRGTGELFF
cdr3_nt: TGTGCCACCGGCAGAGGCACCGGGGAGCTGTTTTTT

clone_size: once
j_call: TRBJ2-3
d_call: TRBD1
v_call: TRBV7-3
cdr3_aa: CASSTEGAGTDTQYF
cdr3_nt: TGTGCCAGCAGCACCGAGGGGGCAGGGACAGATACGCAGTATTTT

clone_size: .
j_call: TRBJ2-1
d_call: .
v_call: TRBV4-3
cdr3_aa: CASSHSRTYNEQFF
cdr3_nt: TGCGCCAGCAGCCATTCACGGACCTACAATGAGCAGTTCTTC

clone_size: .
j_call: TRBJ1-5
d_call: .
v_call: TRBV28
cdr3_aa: CASSPQGDGPNQPQHF
cdr3_nt: TGTGCCAGCAGTCCCCAAGGGGACGGCCCCAATCAGCCCCAGCATTTT

clone_size: .
j_call: TRBJ1-2
d_call: TRBD1
v_call: TRBV25-1
cdr3_aa: CASRDRINYGYTF
cdr3_nt: TGTGCCAGCCGGGACAGGATCAACTATGGCTACACCTTC

clone_size: .
j_call: TRBJ2-5
d_call: .
v_call: TRBV7-2
cdr3_aa: CASSPGRGETQYF
cdr3_nt: TGTGCCAGCAGCCCAGGGAGGGGGGAGACCCAGTACTTC

clone_size: .
j_call: TRBJ2-1
d_call: TRBD1
v_call: TRBV5-1
cdr3_aa: CASSWETGSFYNEQFF
cdr3_nt: TGCGCCAGCAGCTGGGAGACAGGGTCATTCTACAATGAGCAGTTCTTC

clone_size: .
j_call: TRBJ1-1
d_call: TRBD1
v_call: TRBV29-1
cdr3_aa: CSVGKTGTLGTEAFF
cdr3_nt: TGCAGCGTCGGGAAGACAGGGACCCTGGGCACTGAAGCTTTCTTT

clone_size: .
j_call: TRBJ1-1
d_call: .
v_call: TRBV29-1
cdr3_aa: CSFQTGAGEGAFF
cdr3_nt: TGCAGCTTCCAGACGGGAGCAGGGGAGGGAGCTTTCTTT

clone_size: .
j_call: TRBJ2-7
d_call: .
v_call: TRBV9
cdr3_aa: CASSETQTATYEQYF
cdr3_nt: TGTGCCAGCAGCGAGACTCAGACGGCCACCTACGAGCAGTACTTC

clone_size: .
j_call: TRBJ2-5
d_call: .
v_call: TRBV30
cdr3_aa: CAWSLGETQYF
cdr3_nt: TGTGCCTGGAGTTTGGGGGAGACCCAGTACTTC

clone_size: .
j_call: TRBJ2-3
d_call: .
v_call: TRBV7-9
cdr3_aa: CASCRDLNTDTQYF
cdr3_nt: TGTGCCAGCTGCCGGGATCTTAACACAGATACGCAGTATTTT

clone_size: .
j_call: TRBJ1-1
d_call: .
v_call: TRBV29-1
cdr3_aa: CSVEEGGGGTEAFF
cdr3_nt: TGCAGCGTTGAAGAGGGCGGAGGGGGCACTGAAGCTTTCTTT

clone_size: .
j_call: TRBJ2-1
d_call: .
v_call: TRBV20-1
cdr3_aa: CSATGTPTYNEQFF
cdr3_nt: TGCAGTGCTACCGGGACACCGACATACAATGAGCAGTTCTTC

clone_size: once
j_call: TRBJ2-2
d_call: TRBD1
v_call: TRBV3-1
cdr3_aa: CASSPHPGQGTGELFF
cdr3_nt: TGTGCCAGCAGCCCGCACCCGGGACAGGGGACCGGGGAGCTGTTTTTT

clone_size: .
j_call: TRBJ2-7
d_call: .
v_call: TRBV20-1
cdr3_aa: CSASGYHNSYEQYF
cdr3_nt: TGCAGTGCTTCGGGCTACCATAACTCCTACGAGCAGTACTTC

clone_size: .
j_call: TRBJ1-2
d_call: TRBD1
v_call: TRBV20-1
cdr3_aa: CSAIPGTGGYGYTF
cdr3_nt: TGCAGTGCCATACCCGGGACAGGGGGCTATGGCTACACCTTC

clone_size: few
j_call: TRBJ1-2
d_call: TRBD1
v_call: TRBV20-1
cdr3_aa: CSAILQGGYGYTF
cdr3_nt: TGCAGTGCTATCCTGCAGGGGGGCTATGGCTACACCTTC

clone_size: .
j_call: TRBJ1-5
d_call: .
v_call: TRBV20-1
cdr3_aa: CSAGAKGYQPQHF
cdr3_nt: TGCAGTGCCGGAGCGAAGGGTTATCAGCCCCAGCATTTT

clone_size: .
j_call: TRBJ2-7
d_call: .
v_call: TRBV20-1
cdr3_aa: CSASGVDHEQYF
cdr3_nt: TGCAGTGCTAGTGGGGTAGATCACGAGCAGTACTTC

clone_size: .
j_call: TRBJ1-5
d_call: .
v_call: TRBV14
cdr3_aa: CASSQGLYEPQHF
cdr3_nt: TGTGCCAGCAGCCAAGGGTTATACGAGCCCCAGCATTTT

clone_size: once
j_call: TRBJ1-2
d_call: .
v_call: TRBV30
cdr3_aa: CAWRQTRDGYTF
cdr3_nt: TGTGCCTGGAGGCAGACTAGGGATGGCTACACCTTC

clone_size: once
j_call: TRBJ2-5
d_call: .
v_call: TRBV29-1
cdr3_aa: CSVAGRGVRETQYF
cdr3_nt: TGCAGCGTCGCGGGCAGGGGCGTTCGGGAGACCCAGTACTTC

clone_size: .
j_call: TRBJ2-1
d_call: .
v_call: TRBV20-1
cdr3_aa: CSARATSIGQFF
cdr3_nt: TGCAGTGCTAGAGCCACCTCTATCGGGCAGTTCTTC

clone_size: .
j_call: TRBJ2-1
d_call: TRBD1
v_call: TRBV27
cdr3_aa: CASSLNQGADEQFF
cdr3_nt: TGTGCCAGCAGTTTAAATCAGGGGGCTGATGAGCAGTTCTTC

clone_size: .
j_call: TRBJ1-2
d_call: .
v_call: TRBV20-1
cdr3_aa: CSASDGRTNYGYTF
cdr3_nt: TGCAGTGCTTCCGACGGGAGGACTAACTATGGCTACACCTTC

clone_size: .
j_call: TRBJ2-6
d_call: TRBD1
v_call: TRBV7-2
cdr3_aa: CASSRPTGTGLAGANVLTF
cdr3_nt: TGTGCCAGCAGCCGTCCCACCGGGACAGGCCTGGCTGGGGCCAACGTCCTGACTTTC

clone_size: .
j_call: TRBJ2-7
d_call: .
v_call: TRBV6-2/TRBV6-3
cdr3_aa: CASSPRGGQYF
cdr3_nt: TGTGCCAGCAGTCCCAGGGGAGGGCAGTACTTC

clone_size: .
j_call: TRBJ2-1
d_call: TRBD2
v_call: TRBV11-2
cdr3_aa: CASTPVAGLRNEQFF
cdr3_nt: TGTGCCAGCACCCCAGTAGCGGGGCTTCGCAATGAGCAGTTCTTC

clone_size: .
j_call: TRBJ2-3
d_call: TRBD1
v_call: TRBV6-5
cdr3_aa: CASSYGTGGTDTQYF
cdr3_nt: TGTGCCAGCAGTTACGGGACAGGGGGAACAGATACGCAGTATTTT

clone_size: .
j_call: TRBJ2-3
d_call: TRBD2
v_call: TRBV20-1
cdr3_aa: CSAGLAGGPNTQYF
cdr3_nt: TGCAGTGCGGGACTAGCGGGAGGGCCGAATACGCAGTATTTT

clone_size: .
j_call: TRBJ2-5
d_call: .
v_call: TRBV20-1
cdr3_aa: CSARGRETQYF
cdr3_nt: TGCAGTGCTAGAGGCCGGGAGACCCAGTACTTC

clone_size: .
j_call: TRBJ1-1
d_call: .
v_call: TRBV20-1
cdr3_aa: CSASPPTGNTEAFF
cdr3_nt: TGCAGTGCTAGCCCCCCCACTGGGAACACTGAAGCTTTCTTT

clone_size: .
j_call: TRBJ1-1
d_call: TRBD1
v_call: TRBV19
cdr3_aa: CASSGQGATNTEAFF
cdr3_nt: TGTGCCAGTTCTGGACAGGGGGCGACGAACACTGAAGCTTTCTTT

clone_size: .
j_call: TRBJ2-1
d_call: .
v_call: TRBV20-1
cdr3_aa: CSARAGRSNEQFF
cdr3_nt: TGCAGTGCTAGAGCGGGAAGAAGCAATGAGCAGTTCTTC

clone_size: .
j_call: TRBJ2-5
d_call: .
v_call: TRBV15
cdr3_aa: CATSRDRQAAQETQYF
cdr3_nt: TGTGCCACCAGCAGAGATAGACAGGCAGCCCAAGAGACCCAGTACTTC

clone_size: once
j_call: TRBJ1-1
d_call: .
v_call: TRBV29-1
cdr3_aa: CSVDLAKAFF
cdr3_nt: TGCAGCGTTGACCTAGCAAAAGCTTTCTTT

clone_size: .
j_call: TRBJ2-5
d_call: TRBD2
v_call: TRBV7-9
cdr3_aa: CASSLLAGGTQYF
cdr3_nt: TGTGCCAGCAGCCTACTAGCGGGAGGGACCCAGTACTTC

clone_size: .
j_call: TRBJ1-5
d_call: .
v_call: TRBV4-3
cdr3_aa: CASSQDMGQPQHF
cdr3_nt: TGCGCCAGCAGCCAAGATATGGGTCAGCCCCAGCATTTT

clone_size: .
j_call: TRBJ1-5
d_call: TRBD1
v_call: TRBV20-1
cdr3_aa: CSARAGGWGNQPQHF
cdr3_nt: TGCAGTGCTAGAGCAGGGGGCTGGGGCAATCAGCCCCAGCATTTT

clone_size: once
j_call: TRBJ1-3
d_call: .
v_call: TRBV29-1
cdr3_aa: CSVRESGNTIYF
cdr3_nt: TGCAGCGTTAGGGAATCTGGAAACACCATATATTTT

clone_size: .
j_call: TRBJ2-1
d_call: TRBD2
v_call: TRBV7-9
cdr3_aa: CASSGGGGNEQFF
cdr3_nt: TGTGCCAGTTCGGGAGGCGGGGGTAATGAGCAGTTCTTC